The clone carrying this TCR beta chain occurred a few times. Its antigen is not identified. This entry comes from a study of T cell repertoires in cytomegalovirus infection. In the study overall: A matching HLA type, together with CMV infection, was signaled by public TCR beta signatures.

CDR1 and CDR2 from the germline V gene are SEHNR and FQNEAQ (reference sequence). The length of the CDR3 is 16 residues. The V and J ends lost 8 bases and 2 bases respectively, with 21 bases between them. Overall study results and limits: HLA-C-restricted TCR beta clonotypes specific for CMV led the ex vivo response. Summed frequency of shared TCR beta families picked out CMV carriers who also had the relevant HLA.

MiXCR was run by TCRdb on the reads, yielding one entry per CDR3 protein. The table includes 630,000 or so distinct CDR3 sequences, roughly a quarter detected once. The rearrangement links TRBV7-9 to TRBJ2-5, with D tentatively TRBD1 (6 bases). The sample taken for sequencing was CD8+ T cells from PBMCs. This receptor was identified in a human donor in good health (CMV status not recorded). Some clones in this sample may be carry-over from other donors' samples. CDR3 residues: CASDPVARGGQETQYF. The CDR3 nucleotides read TGTGCCAGCGACCCTGTGGCTCGAGGGGGACAAGAGACCCAGTACTTC.